The source of this T cell receptor beta chain is a study of T cell responses to AZD1222 COVID-19 vaccine. The study, taken as a whole, reports: Vaccination with two AZD1222 doses was followed by a rise in Spike-specific TCR breadth and depth. White British donors predominated, females outnumbered males, and clonal diversity was possibly underestimated.

V shed 0 bases and J shed 10 bases, with 13 bases lying between them. The CDR3 runs to 15 residues. CDR1 is SNHLY and CDR2 is FYNNEI in the germline V gene. As regards this clone: Its antigen is still unknown.

The table came from immunoSEQ multiplex PCR; TCRdb's copy has only in-frame clones and leaves some out. In the table there are approximately 110,000 clones, about nine tenths of which are singletons. The chain recombines TRBV2 with TRBJ1-6; D not certain. The sample consisted of peripheral blood, taken 28 days after the second AZD1222 dose. The clonotype comes from an adult who received the AZD1222 COVID-19 vaccine. The CDR3 sequence: CASSEAWAGNSPLHF. The CDR3 DNA sequence: TGTGCCAGCAGTGAAGCGTGGGCAGGCAACTCACCCCTCCACTTT. Using reference TRBV2 and TRBJ1-6 for the parts outside the CDR3, the full variable domain is EPEVTQTPSHQVTQMGQEVILRCVPISNHLYFYWYRQILGQKVEFLVSFYNNEISEKSEIFDDQFSVERPDGSNFTLKIRSTKLEDSAMYFCASSEAWAGNSPLHFGNGTRLTVT.